The sequence of this T cell receptor (beta chain) was determined in a study of long-term antiretroviral therapy in people with HIV. As for the study in general: When the earliest samples were collected, ART was typically delayed until CD4 counts fell.

Study-wide findings and caveats: Relative to transplant donor controls, diversity remained lower despite increasing after ART. Spans of CDR3 length were tighter for HIV repertoires than for controls.

With regard to this clone: Its antigen is not known.

They ran version v3.0 of the immunoSEQ assay at survey level. Sequencing used immunoSEQ multiplex PCR; TCRdb keeps in-frame clones, though not all of them. The sample lists under 15,000 clones; approximately 86% were seen once. Germline V gives CDR1 SGHRS, CDR2 YFSETQ. The length of the CDR3 is 22 residues. V was pared by 0 bases and J by 3 bases, with 14 bases of the junction left unmatched. Each donor provided at least one pre-ART PBMC sample and at least two post-ART PBMC samples. The sample in question was unsorted PBMCs, obtained 6.2 years after starting antiretroviral therapy. This clonotype was sampled from a man between 35 and 55 years old with HIV. The chain is built from TRBV5-1 and TRBJ2-2, with 16 bases that match TRBD2. Here the CDR3 reads CASSLAWSGTSGRATDTGELFF. The CDR3 DNA reads as TGCGCCAGCAGCTTGGCCTGGTCCGGGACTAGCGGGAGGGCCACGGACACCGGGGAGCTGTTTTTT.